Following are 24 T cell receptor beta chains from one sample sequenced in a study of T-cell memory formation after mild COVID-19. TCRdb redid the calling of the 5' RACE reads with MiXCR, one entry per CDR3 protein. The table records about 190,000 distinct CDR3 sequences, 15% to 20% of them present only once. Sequencing was carried out using PBMCs or a T cell subset sorted from them (not recorded which). Receptors originate from an adult woman who had mild COVID-19 (a few samples of this study predate the infection). Cell type and time point are not known.

The chain couples TRBV9 to TRBJ1-4; D ambiguous. CDR3 size: 14 residues. Germline lookup yields CDR1 SGDLS and CDR2 YYNGEE. Deletions cut 1 base from V and 8 bases from J, with 12 bases between. As DNA, the CDR3 is TGTGCCAGCAGCGTAAACGCGGCGGGGGAAAAACTGTTTTTT. Residues: CASSVNAAGEKLFF. Drawing the rest from reference TRBV9 and TRBJ1-4, the complete variable domain is DSGVTQTPKHLITATGQRVTLRCSPRSGDLSVYWYQQSLDQGLQFLIQYYNGEERAKGNILERFSAQQFPDLHSELNLSSLELGDSALYFCASSVNAAGEKLFFGSGTQLSVL.

The CDR3 is CSVKTHLYEQYF. The DNA for the CDR3 is TGCAGCGTTAAGACCCACCTCTACGAGCAGTACTTC. The chain couples TRBV29-1 to TRBJ2-7; D is uncertain. This CDR3 is built from 12 residues. Germline values: CDR1 SQVTM, CDR2 ANQGSEA. The ends were cut back, 5 bases at V and 3 bases at J, with 11 bases in the middle.

This clonotype turned up a few times. The J gene is TRBJ1-1, the V gene TRBV14; D unclear. CDR1 SGHDN and CDR2 FVKESK come from the germline V gene. CDR3 length: 13 amino acids. Trimming cost V 3 bases and J 5 bases, with 10 bases left between them. The CDR3 here is CASSQGVTTEAFF. The CDR3 DNA sequence: TGTGCCAGCAGCCAGGGAGTGACAACTGAAGCTTTCTTT.

There are a few counts of this clonotype. The genes are TRBV10-3 and TRBJ1-2; D unresolved. Trimming pared 4 bases from V and 3 bases from J, leaving 21 bases between. The germline V gene encodes CDR1 ENHRY and CDR2 SYGVKD. This CDR3 is built from 17 residues. In DNA, the CDR3 is TGTGCCATCAGTGCCCTTTTTACTCCAGGCACAGACTATGGCTACACCTTC. Translated: CAISALFTPGTDYGYTF.

This clonotype was seen at least ten times. The V call is TRBV12-3 or TRBV12-4, the J call TRBJ1-5; TRBD1 is a possible D gene (6 bases). The germline V and J ends were trimmed by 0 bases and 5 bases, with 14 bases remaining between them. The length of the CDR3 is 16 residues. CDR3 bases: TGTGCCAGCAGTTTAGCGCGTGGGGGGCCCGATCAGCCCCAGCATTTT. Its translation: CASSLARGGPDQPQHF.

The V call is TRBV19, the J call TRBJ1-1; unclear D gene. Germline CDR1 reads LNHDA; CDR2 reads SQIVND (reference sequence). Trimming took off 3 bases at V and 2 bases at J, with 7 bases between the two ends. This CDR3 has 13 residues. CDR3 region: CASSISVNTEAFF. The CDR3 DNA is TGTGCCAGTAGTATTTCAGTTAACACTGAAGCTTTCTTT.

The V call is TRBV12-3 or TRBV12-4, the J call TRBJ1-2; no clear D gene. The V end lost 6 bases, the J end lost 6 bases, and 14 bases lay between the germline ends. The CDR3 is made up of 13 amino acids. The chain's CDR3 is CASSPLGSDGYTF. CDR3 coding DNA: TGTGCCAGCAGCCCCCTAGGGAGTGATGGCTACACCTTC.

This clonotype was seen only a few times. V is TRBV20-1 and J is TRBJ1-4, with 9 bases aligning to TRBD1. CDR1 is DFQATT, CDR2 SNEGSKA, per germline (reference sequence). J gave up 7 bases and V 6 bases, and 3 bases lay outside the gene matches. The CDR3 has 12 residues. Here the CDR3 reads CSARTGVEKLFF. CDR3 nucleotide sequence: TGCAGTGCACGGACAGGGGTTGAAAAACTGTTTTTT.

The CDR3 DNA sequence: TGCGCCAGCAGCCTTGGGCCCATCTCCACAGATACGCAGTATTTT. Translated: CASSLGPISTDTQYF. This rearrangement joins TRBV10-2 to TRBJ2-3; D gene uncertain. The CDR3 has 15 residues. Trimming left V 6 bases short and J 2 bases short, with 15 bases between. CDR1 WSHSY and CDR2 SAAADI come from the germline V gene.

J is TRBJ2-7 and V is TRBV20-1; the match to TRBD2 covers 10 bases. The CDR3 consists of 15 residues. J lost 2 bases, V lost 2 bases, and 6 bases had no gene match. The germline gives CDR1 DFQATT, CDR2 SNEGSKA (reference sequence). In DNA, the CDR3 is TGCAGTGCTAGACTACTAGCGGGGACCCCCTACGAGCAGTACTTC. The encoded protein is CSARLLAGTPYEQYF.

This clonotype was counted a few times. The chain links TRBV7-2 to TRBJ1-1; possibly TRBD1 for D (6 bases). Germline V gives CDR1 SGHTA, CDR2 FQGNSA. The CDR3 is 14 residues long. The ends were cut back, 5 bases at V and 3 bases at J, with 13 bases in the middle. The CDR3 DNA reads as TGTGCCAGCAGCGGATACAGGGATGACACTGAAGCTTTCTTT. The encoded protein is CASSGYRDDTEAFF.

This chain uses TRBV9 with TRBJ2-3; no definite D call. Trimming shortened V by 4 bases and J by 4 bases, and 16 bases separated the two germline ends. Germline V gene data show CDR1 as SGDLS and CDR2 as YYNGEE. There are 15 residues in the CDR3. CDR3 amino acids: CASSSRPGSADTQYF. The CDR3 region has the DNA TGTGCCAGCAGCTCCCGGCCCGGAAGCGCAGATACGCAGTATTTT.

This clonotype has only a few counts. The chain links TRBV19 to TRBJ1-2, with 7 bases fitting TRBD1. The V gene's germline CDR1 is LNHDA and CDR2 SQIVND (reference sequence). The CDR3 consists of 12 residues. Losses at the gene ends were 10 bases for V and 4 bases for J; bases not matched to a gene: 6. CDR3 region: CATTGTAYGYTF. The CDR3 nucleotides are TGTGCCACTACCGGGACAGCCTATGGCTACACCTTC.

The chain joins TRBV4-2 to TRBJ2-7; no clear D. Germline CDR1 reads LGHNA; CDR2 reads YNFKEQ. Trimming stripped 1 base from V and 2 bases from J, with 12 bases between. The CDR3 is made up of 15 amino acids. CDR3 region: CASSQVLSGPYEQYF. As DNA, the CDR3 is TGTGCCAGCAGCCAAGTCCTTTCCGGGCCCTACGAGCAGTACTTC.

The gene calls are TRBV12-3 or TRBV12-4 and TRBJ2-7; the D gene is possibly TRBD1 (6 bases). CDR3 length: 15 amino acids. V lost 10 bases to trimming and J lost 2 bases, with 21 bases between them. CDR3 residues: CATAATGTSAYEQYF. The CDR3 nucleotides are TGTGCCACCGCGGCCACCGGGACATCCGCCTACGAGCAGTACTTC.

This clonotype has at least ten counts. V gene TRBV5-1 combines with J gene TRBJ2-3; 12 bases are shared with TRBD2. CDR3 length: 15 residues. J gave up 5 bases and V 0 bases, and 1 base lay outside the gene matches. Germline assignment: CDR1 SGHRS and CDR2 YFSETQ. CDR3 coding DNA: TGCGCCAGCAGCTTGGCGACTAGCGGGAGAGATACGCAGTATTTT. Protein sequence: CASSLATSGRDTQYF.

V usage is TRBV3-1 and J usage is TRBJ1-5; TRBD1 agrees at 8 bases. V shed 0 bases, J shed 5 bases, and the junction held 6 bases outside the gene matches. From germline, CDR1 is LGHDT and CDR2 YNNKEL (reference sequence). This CDR3 is 16 amino acids long. The CDR3 sequence: CASSQDYPGGDQPQHF. The DNA for the CDR3 is TGTGCCAGCAGCCAAGATTATCCAGGGGGCGATCAGCCCCAGCATTTT. The full variable domain, in which reference TRBV3-1 and TRBJ1-5 provide the parts outside the CDR3, is DTAVSQTPKYLVTQMGNDKSIKCEQNLGHDTMYWYKQDSKKFLKIMFSYNNKELIINETVPNRFSPKSPDKAHLNLHINSLELGDSAVYFCASSQDYPGGDQPQHFGDGTRLSIL.

Worth noting for this clonotype: Compared with germline, one end of the junction differs, possibly owing to a read error. The J gene is TRBJ2-5, the V gene TRBV2, with D possibly TRBD1 on 6 matching bases. Germline assignment: CDR1 SNHLY and CDR2 FYNNEI. The CDR3 spans 11 residues. The CDR3 nucleotides are TGTGCCAGCAGTGATAGGGGGAGACCCCGCTTC. Amino acid sequence: CASSDRGRPRF. Complete variable domain (other parts from reference TRBV2 and TRBJ2-5): EPEVTQTPSHQVTQMGQEVILRCVPISNHLYFYWYRQILGQKVEFLVSFYNNEISEKSEIFDDQFSVERPDGSNFTLKIRSTKLEDSAMYFCASSDRGRPRFGPGTRLLVL.

This chain uses TRBV5-1 with TRBJ2-1, with 7 bases aligning to TRBD2. Trimming removed 6 bases from V and 0 bases from J; junction bases left unmatched: 9. CDR3 length equals 16 residues. Per germline, CDR1 SGHRS and CDR2 YFSETQ. The CDR3, as DNA: TGCGCCAGCATGACCAGCGGGACGAGCTCCTACAATGAGCAGTTCTTC. Amino acid sequence: CASMTSGTSSYNEQFF.

This clonotype was counted between two and nine times. The CDR3 sequence: CSASAGTRGGEQYF. Here the CDR3 DNA reads TGCAGTGCGTCCGCCGGGACCCGCGGCGGCGAGCAGTACTTC. The V and J genes are TRBV20-1 and TRBJ2-7, with D possibly being TRBD1 or TRBD2 (5 bases each). Trimming shortened V by 6 bases and J by 6 bases, and 21 bases separated the two germline ends. This CDR3 region has 14 residues. Germline assignment: CDR1 DFQATT and CDR2 SNEGSKA (reference sequence).

This clonotype was picked up many times. This chain joins TRBV5-6 and TRBJ1-6, with D uncertain. CDR1 and CDR2 (germline): SGHDT, YYEEEE. The V end was cut by 4 bases, the J end by 7 bases, with 12 bases between. This CDR3 has 14 amino acids. CDR3 DNA sequence: TGTGCCAGCAGCCCTAAGAAAAAAAATTCACCCCTCCACTTT. This translates into CASSPKKKNSPLHF.

Ten or more counts support this clonotype. The gene calls are TRBV11-2 and TRBJ2-1; TRBD2 agrees at 7 bases. Germline lookup yields CDR1 SGHAT and CDR2 FQNNGV. The CDR3 is 16 residues long. J lost 8 bases, V lost 5 bases, and 15 bases had no gene match. The CDR3 DNA follows: TGTGCCAGCAGCCAGTACCTAGGCGGGAGTCCTGATGAGCAGTTCTTC. It encodes CASSQYLGGSPDEQFF.

Only a few counts were recorded for this clonotype. The rearrangement uses TRBV6-5 and TRBJ1-6, with 8 bases fitting TRBD1. The length of the CDR3 is 16 residues. Unmatched junction bases numbered 5, after V lost 2 bases and J lost 5 bases. Germline V lookup: CDR1 MNHEY, CDR2 SVGAGI. CDR3 protein: CASSYRTGSDNSPLHF. CDR3 coding DNA: TGTGCCAGCAGTTACCGGACAGGGTCGGATAATTCACCCCTCCACTTT.

This clonotype appeared many times. This sequence joins TRBV30 and TRBJ2-7, with D possibly being TRBD1 (7 bases). The CDR3 is 13 residues long. V lost 3 bases to trimming and J lost 6 bases, with 15 bases between them. CDR1 is GTSNPN, CDR2 SVGIG, per germline (reference sequence). The CDR3 DNA reads TGTGCCTGGAGCCTGGAGGGGGCGGGCGAGCAGTACTTC. Its translation is CAWSLEGAGEQYF.